This T cell receptor (beta chain) was sequenced for a study of response to subunit inactivated influenza vaccine. With 0 bases clipped from V and 4 bases from J, the junction kept 7 bases outside the gene matches. Germline V gives CDR1 DFQATT, CDR2 SNEGSKA (reference sequence). The CDR3 spans 17 residues. TCRdb itself ran the RT-PCR reads through MiXCR, one entry per CDR3 protein. The table includes hundreds of thousands of distinct CDR3 sequences, approximately 11% detected once. Study-level results: With each seasonal influenza vaccination, the authors suggested, few new T cells are recruited.

In regard to this clonotype: Its specificity is not known.

The TCR comes from a man aged 50 to 60 who received an inactivated influenza vaccine. V gene TRBV20-1 combines with J gene TRBJ2-2; 11 bases fit TRBD2. This material consisted of PBMCs from blood, taken 40 to 50 days after vaccination. The CDR3 spells CSARDVIAGGFTGELFF. CDR3 DNA: TGCAGTGCTAGAGATGTGATAGCGGGGGGGTTCACCGGGGAGCTGTTTTTT.